This record looks at one T cell receptor (beta chain) sequence and its context. The antigen is undetermined. V lost 6 bases and J lost 7; bases outside the gene matches: 13. CDR1 and CDR2 (germline): MNHEY, SMNVEV (reference sequence). The CDR3 has 16 amino acids. The TCR beta CDR3 regions underwent amplification using RNA transcripts as the source. HTBI primers drove first-round RT-PCR of the TCR CDR3. TCRdb passed the multiplex PCR reads through MiXCR, listing each CDR3 protein once. The sample includes under 800,000 distinct CDR3 sequences, 13% to 15% of them seen just once. The sample originates from a study of T cells in Graves' hyperthyroidism and ophthalmopathy. Whole-study results and caveats: Ophthalmopathy was distinguished from stable hyperthyroidism by 13 V-J signatures.

Exclusions: uncontrolled infection, other autoimmune disease, pregnancy, lactation. The sequencing sample was made of blood. The chain couples TRBV27 to TRBJ1-5, with 9 bases fitting TRBD1. This clonotype was obtained from a woman aged 18-29 years with Graves' hyperthyroidism. The CDR3 DNA follows: TGTGCCAGCAGGCCTACCTGGGACAGGGTCGTCCAGCCCCAGCATTTT. Amino acids: CASRPTWDRVVQPQHF.